Described below is a single T cell receptor (beta chain) sequence and its context. This clonotype was found many times. Its antigen specificity is not known. Per-base quality was not reported, and no clone a single base away is much larger than it. This sample was taken from a study of read filtering for tumor transcriptome and immune sequencing (dated by TCRdb to 2020 to 2022). Regarding the study in general: The cohort was composed of some 16 male and over 13 female patients, with a mean age of 65.9 years and an age range of roughly 47 to 90. One main goal was a read-filtering strategy for immune repertoire data, in particular deciding whether clonotypes backed by only one read should be removed. TCR repertoires obtained by targeted immune repertoire sequencing and by bulk whole-transcriptome sequencing performed on the same bone marrow samples were compared. Whole-transcriptome libraries were prepared with the TruSeq RNA Access Library Prep Kit after DNase treatment. Under revised international staging, roughly 8 patients fell into R-ISS I, 15 or so into R-ISS II and over five into R-ISS III. TCR-region mapped reads per sample ranged from about 4.05 to 10.27 million with IR-seq versus only 85 to 1273 with RNA-seq.

Each patient had bone marrow sampled at the time of active disease. Isolation of bone marrow mononuclear cells was performed by Ficoll-Hypaque density gradient centrifugation. Myeloma plasma cells were removed and CD138-negative cells were obtained by negative selection following labeling with CD138 magnetic microbeads on a MACS separator. Flow cytometry on an Attune NxT with CD138 antibodies was used to check the purity of the isolated cells. TRIzol reagent was used to extract total RNA, which was then quantified with a NanoDrop spectrophotometer. For each patient, the CD138-negative bone marrow sample underwent paired RNA-seq and IR-seq. Study-level results and caveats: The sorted CD138-negative fraction was composed of a mixed bone marrow immune population rather than of purified T cells. Single-read clonotypes made up approximately 79% of clonotypes but only roughly 3.5% of total reads in IR-seq, compared with approximately 70% of clonotypes and around 45% of reads in RNA-seq. Compared with RNA-seq, IR-seq captured clonotypes at much higher depth and more reliably, and a smaller IR-seq throughput was enough to identify most shared clonotypes. When single-read clonotypes were removed, the proportions of shared clonotypes in IR-seq and RNA-seq correlated more strongly.

CDR1 and CDR2 are read off the germline V gene (reference sequence) as GTSNPN and SVGIG. Counted from cysteine to phenylalanine, this CDR3 has 13 amino acids. Only CDR3 DNA remains: 39 bases, in frame from the first base. V is shortened by 1 base, J by 8 bases, and the region joining them spans 14 bases. The Immunoverse kit was used to build TCR libraries from around 420 ng RNA, with molecular barcoded adaptors covering alpha/delta and beta/gamma chains. TCR library preparation was performed with the same RNA that was used for transcriptome sequencing. Sequencing of TCR libraries was carried out on an Illumina HiSeq 4000 with 2 x 150 cycles. In the original analysis: With MiXCR, TCR reads were aligned to human V, D, J and C references and assembled into CDR3 clonotypes, with quality filtering and error correction included. Clonotype counts and gene usage diversity were analyzed with the tcR package in R. For inspection of raw mapping reads, RNA-seq reads were mapped by STAR aligner version 2.5.3a onto GRCh37 of the human genome. To test how sequencing depth affected the clonotypes detected, IR-seq fastq files were randomly downsampled with Seqtk 1.3. TCRdb reanalyzed the raw reads on its own, using fastp at Q25 for trimming and MiXCR for clone calling, and kept in-frame beta chains. Entries that share a CDR3 protein sequence are merged under the most common genes and DNA. These V and J calls rely on TCRdb rather than the paper's analysis. This sample comprises 75,000 to 95,000 distinct CDR3 sequences, around an eighth of them detected only once. Clones ranked in the top ten supply under 15% of the sample.

The sequence is built from TRBV30 and TRBJ2-5; TRBD2 is perhaps the D gene, given 6 matching bases. Sequencing used a population of CD138-negative cells sorted from bone marrow. The sample's cell subset or site label is to be understood as: bone marrow mononuclear cells depleted of CD138+ plasma/myeloma cells by negative magnetic selection. The sequence derives from a donor at least 40 years old with multiple myeloma. At the DNA level, the sequence is TGTGCCTGGAGTGCAGGGACTTCAACTACCCAGTACTTC. This translates into CAWSAGTSTTQYF. Extended through the reference TRBV30 and TRBJ2-5 proteins, this CDR3 yields the full variable domain: SQTIHQWPATLVQPVGSPLSLECTVEGTSNPNLYWYRQAAGRGLQLLFYSVGIGQISSEVPQNLSASRPQDRQFILSSKKLLLSDSGFYLCAWSAGTSTTQYFGPGTRLLVL.